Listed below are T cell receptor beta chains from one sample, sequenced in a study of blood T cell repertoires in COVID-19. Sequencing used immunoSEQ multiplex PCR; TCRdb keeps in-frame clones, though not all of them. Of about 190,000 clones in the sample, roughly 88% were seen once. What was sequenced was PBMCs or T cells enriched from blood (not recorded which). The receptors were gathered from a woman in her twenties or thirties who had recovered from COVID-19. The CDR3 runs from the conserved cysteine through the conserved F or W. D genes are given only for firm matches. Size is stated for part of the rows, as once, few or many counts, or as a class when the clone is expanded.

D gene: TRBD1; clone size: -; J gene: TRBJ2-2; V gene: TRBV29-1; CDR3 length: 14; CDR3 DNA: TGCAGCGTTGAAGTCGGACAGGGGGCCGGGGAGCTGTTTTTT; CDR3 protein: CSVEVGQGAGELFF
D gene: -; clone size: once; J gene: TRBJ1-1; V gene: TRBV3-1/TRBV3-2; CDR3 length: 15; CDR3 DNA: TGTGCCAGCAGCCGTCCTACAGGGTTATCCACTGAAGCTTTCTTT; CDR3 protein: CASSRPTGLSTEAFF
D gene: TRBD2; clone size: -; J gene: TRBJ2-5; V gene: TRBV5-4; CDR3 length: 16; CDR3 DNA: TGTGCCAGCAGCCCGCCGGGGGGGGGCCTCCAAGAGACCCAGTACTTC; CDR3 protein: CASSPPGGGLQETQYF
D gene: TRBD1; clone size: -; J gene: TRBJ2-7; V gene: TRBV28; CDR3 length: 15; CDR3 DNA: TGTGCCAGCAGTCCCGACAGGGGGACCTCCTACGAGCAGTACTTC; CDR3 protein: CASSPDRGTSYEQYF
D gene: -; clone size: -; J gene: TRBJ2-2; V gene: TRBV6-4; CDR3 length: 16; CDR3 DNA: TGTGCCAGCAGTGACTCCCCTCGACTAGTTACCGGGGAGCTGTTTTTT; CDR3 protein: CASSDSPRLVTGELFF
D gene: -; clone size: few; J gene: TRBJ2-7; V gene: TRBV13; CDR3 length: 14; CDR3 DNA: TGTGCCAGCAGCTTCGGAGAAAGCGATTCGGAGCAGTACTTC; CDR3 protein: CASSFGESDSEQYF
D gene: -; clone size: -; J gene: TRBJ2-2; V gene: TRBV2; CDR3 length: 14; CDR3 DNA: TGTGCCAGCAGGCTGACTAGACCCACCGGGGAGCTGTTTTTT; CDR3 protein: CASRLTRPTGELFF
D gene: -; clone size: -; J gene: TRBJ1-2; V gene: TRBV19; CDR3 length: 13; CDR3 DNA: TGTGCCAGTACCCCGCGGCAGGGGTATGGCTACACCTTC; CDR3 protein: CASTPRQGYGYTF
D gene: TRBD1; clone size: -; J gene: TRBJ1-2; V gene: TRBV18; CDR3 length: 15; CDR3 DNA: TGTGCCAGCTCACCAGGGGGGGACAGGGTCCGCGGCTACACCTTC; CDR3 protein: CASSPGGDRVRGYTF
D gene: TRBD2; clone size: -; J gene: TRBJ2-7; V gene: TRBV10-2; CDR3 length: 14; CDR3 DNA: TGCGCCAGCAGAGGGACTAGCGGGAGGGGCGAGCAGTACTTC; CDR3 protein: CASRGTSGRGEQYF
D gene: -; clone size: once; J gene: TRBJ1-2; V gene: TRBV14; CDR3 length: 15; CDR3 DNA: TGTGCCAGCAGCCAAGAGTTACAGGGTGCGGAAGGCTACACCTTC; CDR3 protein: CASSQELQGAEGYTF
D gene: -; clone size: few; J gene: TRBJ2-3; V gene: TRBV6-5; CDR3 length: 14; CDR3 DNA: TGTGCCACTTCCTTAGCGGTTAGCACAGATACGCAGTATTTT; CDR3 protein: CATSLAVSTDTQYF
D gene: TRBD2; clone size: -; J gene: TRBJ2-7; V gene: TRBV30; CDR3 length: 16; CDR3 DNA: TGTGCCTGGAGTGTTCCCCAGGGAGGGTTACACTACGAGCAGTACTTC; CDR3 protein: CAWSVPQGGLHYEQYF
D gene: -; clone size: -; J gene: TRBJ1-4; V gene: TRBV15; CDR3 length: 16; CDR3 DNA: TGTGCCACCTCCCTCGGGGGGGCTACAACTAATGAAAAACTGTTTTTT; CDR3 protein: CATSLGGATTNEKLFF